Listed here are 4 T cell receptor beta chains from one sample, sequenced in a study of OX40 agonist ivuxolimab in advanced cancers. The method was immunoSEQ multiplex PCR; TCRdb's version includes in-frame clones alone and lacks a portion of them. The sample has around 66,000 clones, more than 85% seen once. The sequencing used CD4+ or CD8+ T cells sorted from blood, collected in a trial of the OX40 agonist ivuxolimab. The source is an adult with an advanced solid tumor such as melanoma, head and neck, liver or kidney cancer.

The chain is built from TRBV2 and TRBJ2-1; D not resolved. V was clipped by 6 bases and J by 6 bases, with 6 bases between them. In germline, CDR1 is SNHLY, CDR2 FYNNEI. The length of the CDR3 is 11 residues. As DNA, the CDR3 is TGTGCCAGCAGAGACGGCAATGAGCAGTTCTTC. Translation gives CASRDGNEQFF.

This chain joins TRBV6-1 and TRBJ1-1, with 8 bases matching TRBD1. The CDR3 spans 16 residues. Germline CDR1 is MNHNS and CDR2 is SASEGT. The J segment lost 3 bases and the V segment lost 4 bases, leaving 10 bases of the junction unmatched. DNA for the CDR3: TGTGCCAGCAGTGCCCGACAGGGGAGATTTGACACTGAAGCTTTCTTT. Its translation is CASSARQGRFDTEAFF.

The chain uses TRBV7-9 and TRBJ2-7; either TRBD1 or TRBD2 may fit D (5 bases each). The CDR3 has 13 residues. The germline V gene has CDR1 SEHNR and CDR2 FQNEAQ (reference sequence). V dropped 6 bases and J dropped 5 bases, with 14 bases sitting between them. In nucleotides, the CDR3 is TGTGCCAGCAGTGGCGAGGGACGCAACGAGCAGTACTTC. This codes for CASSGEGRNEQYF.

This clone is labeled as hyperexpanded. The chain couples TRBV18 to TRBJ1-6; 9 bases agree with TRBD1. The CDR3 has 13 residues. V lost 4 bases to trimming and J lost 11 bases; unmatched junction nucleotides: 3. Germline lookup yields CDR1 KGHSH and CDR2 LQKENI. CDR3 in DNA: TGTGCCAGCTCACTAGACAGGGGGGCACCCCTCCACTTT. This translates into CASSLDRGAPLHF. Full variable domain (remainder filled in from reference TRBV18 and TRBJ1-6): NAGVMQNPRHLVRRRGQEARLRCSPMKGHSHVYWYRQLPEEGLKFMVYLQKENIIDESGMPKERFSAEFPKEGPSILRIQQVVRGDSAAYFCASSLDRGAPLHFGNGTRLTVT.